This TCR beta chain emerged from a study of blood T cell repertoires in COVID-19. Study-wide context: COVID-19 samples, acute and convalescent, were from the United States, Italy and Spain. T cells, B-cell-depleted T cells, or PBMCs supplied cDNA or gDNA.

The CDR3 is 13 residues long. The V gene's germline CDR1 is SEHNR and CDR2 FQNEAQ (reference sequence). V was cut by 5 bases and J by 7 bases, with 12 bases left in between. Per the original methods: Estimated nucleated cell counts came from reference gene primer amplification. Assay used: immunoSEQ multiplex PCR; TCRdb lists only in-frame clones, some missing. V, J and clone size are those of that table, while D and trimming were read from the DNA. Altogether around 200,000 clones are present, 88% being singletons, with the ten largest covering about 1.7%. This TCR was recovered from a man between 18 and 35 years old with active or convalescent COVID-19. The chain is built from TRBV7-9 and TRBJ1-3, with D possibly being TRBD1 (5 bases). Sequencing was performed on peripheral blood. The CDR3 here is CASSRTSRNTIYF. CDR3 DNA sequence: TGTGCCAGCAGCAGGACATCGAGGAACACCATATATTTT.